The 6 T cell receptor beta chains presented below share a single source sample, sequenced in a study of T cells in Graves' hyperthyroidism and ophthalmopathy. Using RNA transcripts as the source, TCR beta CDR3 regions were amplified. HTBI primers were used for first-round RT-PCR of the TCR CDR3. TCRdb fed the multiplex PCR reads into MiXCR, producing one record per CDR3 protein. The data contain nearly 750,000 distinct CDR3 sequences, around 40% of them singletons. Specimen: blood. The receptor set was obtained from a woman in her thirties or forties with Graves' hyperthyroidism.

About this clonotype: At one end, the junction sequence differs from germline, possibly due to a read error. The rearrangement uses TRBV9 and TRBJ2-7; D is unclear. Germline assignment: CDR1 SGDLS and CDR2 YYNGEE. CDR3 length: 12 residues. Written as DNA, the CDR3 is TGTGCCAACAGCGTAGGAAACGCCGAGCGGTACTTC. Its protein product is CANSVGNAERYF. The full variable domain, its missing parts supplied by reference TRBV9 and TRBJ2-7, is DSGVTQTPKHLITATGQRVTLRCSPRSGDLSVYWYQQSLDQGLQFLIQYYNGEERAKGNILERFSAQQFPDLHSELNLSSLELGDSALYFCANSVGNAERYFGPGTRLTVT.

The chain employs TRBV7-6 and TRBJ2-7; D gene unclear. CDR1 and CDR2 (germline): SGHVS, FNYEAQ. Trimming took 0 bases from V and 2 from J, leaving 8 bases between them. The CDR3 loop spans 14 amino acids. The CDR3 DNA is TGTGCCAGCAGCTTAGCGGAGAGGCCCTACGAGCAGTACTTC. Translating it yields CASSLAERPYEQYF.

The rearrangement links TRBV7-2 to TRBJ2-7; maybe TRBD1 (5 bases). V gave up 6 bases and J gave up 7 bases, with 16 bases separating them. CDR3 length equals 13 residues. The germline CDR1 and CDR2 sequences are SGHTA and FQGNSA. CDR3 in amino acids: CASSLQVYNEQYF. The CDR3 DNA is TGTGCCAGCAGTCTACAGGTCTACAATGAGCAGTACTTC.

In its sample, this clonotype was seen many times. The chain uses TRBV10-3 and TRBJ2-7; TRBD2 matches at 11 bases. V was clipped by 3 bases and J by 1 base; unmatched bases: 11. Germline CDR1 and CDR2: ENHRY and SYGVKD. The CDR3 runs to 18 residues. The CDR3 here is CAISEGLAGGPVSYEQYF. CDR3 DNA sequence: TGTGCCATCAGTGAAGGGCTAGCGGGAGGCCCCGTTTCCTACGAGCAGTACTTC.

There are a few counts of this clonotype. The chain is built from TRBV10-3 and TRBJ2-2, with D possibly matching TRBD2 (6 bases). The germline V gene encodes CDR1 ENHRY and CDR2 SYGVKD. V was shortened by 10 bases and J by 4 bases, with 22 bases between the two germline ends. CDR3 size: 16 residues. As DNA, the CDR3 is TGTGCCAGCAGACCATCCGGGACTGGCAGCACCGGGGAGCTGTTTTTT. Amino acids: CASRPSGTGSTGELFF.

On this clonotype: A much more abundant neighbour one base away suggests this may be a read error. The chain is built from TRBV20-1 and TRBJ1-3; D is unresolved. The CDR3 length is 14 residues. Germline CDR1 reads DFQATT; CDR2 reads SNEGSKA (reference sequence). V was cut by 1 base and J by 4 bases, with 11 bases left in between. This CDR3 is CSARVGREGNTIYF. As DNA, the CDR3 is TGCAGTGCTAGAGTCGGACGTGAAGGAAACACCATATATTTT.